This T cell receptor (beta chain) came from a study of cytomegalovirus exposure and HLA in healthy donors. This CDR3 region has 15 residues. V gave up 1 base and J gave up 8 bases, with 17 bases separating them. Per germline, CDR1 MGHRA and CDR2 YSYEKL. PCR primers comprised 60 Vbeta and 13 Jbeta primers. Using immunoSEQ multiplex PCR, the repertoire was profiled, and TCRdb retains in-frame clones only, with some absent. Altogether approximately 200,000 clones are present, approximately 85% being singletons, with the ten largest covering under 2%. The clonotype originates from a girl aged 10 to 17 in good health and CMV-seropositive. The material sequenced was PBMCs. This rearrangement joins TRBV4-1 to TRBJ1-2, with D possibly being TRBD1 (6 bases). For the CDR3, the DNA is TGCGCCAGCAGCCAAGCGGACAGAGGTACACAGGGCTACACCTTC. Amino acids: CASSQADRGTQGYTF.